The rows below give T cell receptor beta chains drawn from one sample of a study of T-cell reconstitution after alpha-beta-depleted transplantation in children. TCRdb fed the PCR reads into MiXCR, producing one record per CDR3 protein. The sample includes around 230,000 distinct CDR3 sequences, more than 15% seen only once; the top ten take roughly two fifths. Source: PBMCs, mostly from graft donor cells, taken 360 days after TCRalphabeta/CD19-depleted stem cell transplant. These receptors were taken from a male patient aged 2 to 9 who had a stem cell transplant for acute lymphoblastic leukemia, so the T cells may come from the graft donor. The CDR3 runs from the conserved cysteine through the conserved F or W. The order of the fields is V gene, D gene, J gene, clone size, CDR3 protein, CDR3 DNA. The D gene is left open where the match is weak. Clone size appears in some rows only: once, few, many, or a class for an expanded clone.

>TRBV4-3|.|TRBJ2-1|many
CASSQDLLSEQFF
TGCGCCAGCAGCCAAGACCTCCTAAGTGAGCAGTTCTTC
>TRBV15|.|TRBJ1-6|.
CATSTTGSSPLHF
TGTGCCACCAGCACAACAGGGTCCTCACCCCTCCACTTT
>TRBV5-4|.|TRBJ1-4|many
CASSKGQTARTNEKLFF
TGTGCCAGCAGCAAGGGTCAGACAGCTCGCACTAATGAAAAACTGTTTTTT
>TRBV12-3/TRBV12-4|.|TRBJ1-2|few
CASSPDSAGYGYTF
TGTGCCAGCAGTCCCGACAGTGCTGGGTATGGCTACACCTTC
>TRBV5-1|TRBD1|TRBJ2-5|.
CASSRQGDQETQYF
TGCGCCAGCAGCAGACAGGGAGACCAAGAGACCCAGTACTTC
>TRBV5-1|.|TRBJ2-7|.
CASSLEVGSAYEQYF
TGCGCCAGCAGCTTGGAGGTAGGGTCCGCCTACGAGCAGTACTTC
>TRBV10-3|.|TRBJ2-7|.
CAISERDNYEQYF
TGTGCCATCAGTGAACGGGACAACTACGAGCAGTACTTC
>TRBV7-9|.|TRBJ1-2|few
CASSPEGSHGYTF
TGTGCCAGCAGCCCCGAGGGATCGCATGGCTACACCTTC
>TRBV29-1|.|TRBJ1-1|few
CSVLFEGKREEAFF
TGCAGCGTTCTTTTCGAGGGTAAGAGGGAGGAAGCTTTCTTT
>TRBV6-5|TRBD1|TRBJ1-1|few
CASRGLNRGRDTEAFF
TGTGCCAGCAGAGGATTGAACAGGGGGCGTGACACTGAAGCTTTCTTT
>TRBV20-1|.|TRBJ2-7|few
CSALDSRMGEQYF
TGCAGTGCCCTGGACAGCCGAATGGGGGAGCAGTACTTC
>TRBV20-1|TRBD2|TRBJ2-3|.
CSARMASGGSTDTQYF
TGCAGTGCTAGAATGGCTAGCGGGGGTAGCACAGATACGCAGTATTTT
>TRBV20-1|.|TRBJ2-2|.
CSARGTDNTGELFF
TGCAGTGCTAGAGGGACAGATAACACCGGGGAGCTGTTTTTT
>TRBV2|TRBD1|TRBJ1-1|many
CASRDRESTEAFF
TGTGCCAGCAGGGACAGGGAAAGCACTGAAGCTTTCTTT
>TRBV3-1|.|TRBJ2-4|.
CASSQDLTGNIQYF
TGTGCCAGCAGCCAAGATCTGACAGGAAACATTCAGTACTTC
>TRBV5-1|.|TRBJ1-1|few
CASSLKGRPRKNTEAFF
TGCGCCAGCAGCCTGAAGGGTAGACCGCGCAAGAACACTGAAGCTTTCTTT
>TRBV7-9|.|TRBJ2-3|few
CASRLGLALTDTQYF
TGTGCCAGCAGGCTGGGTTTGGCTCTCACAGATACGCAGTATTTT
>TRBV4-1|.|TRBJ1-5|.
CASSQGEGPNQPQHF
TGCGCCAGCAGCCAAGGAGAGGGTCCCAATCAGCCCCAGCATTTT
>TRBV20-1|.|TRBJ1-2|.
CSARDGGRAYGYTF
TGCAGTGCTAGAGATGGGGGGCGTGCCTATGGCTACACCTTC
>TRBV7-9|.|TRBJ1-4|few
CASSLSVKEEKLFF
TGTGCCAGCAGCTTATCCGTCAAGGAGGAAAAACTGTTTTTT
>TRBV20-1|.|TRBJ1-2|few
CSASDSSGYTF
TGCAGTGCTAGTGACTCGTCAGGCTACACCTTC
>TRBV2|TRBD2|TRBJ2-3|few
CASIGLAGSDTQYF
TGTGCCAGCATTGGACTAGCGGGGTCAGATACGCAGTATTTT
>TRBV7-2|TRBD2|TRBJ2-5|few
CASSAGLAGKQETQYF
TGTGCCAGCAGCGCTGGACTAGCGGGGAAACAAGAGACCCAGTACTTC
>TRBV19|.|TRBJ1-4|few
CASSSSGGENEKLFF
TGTGCCAGTAGTTCGAGCGGTGGAGAGAATGAAAAACTGTTTTTT
>TRBV27|.|TRBJ2-7|few
CASSRLSGDEQYF
TGTGCCAGCAGCCGTCTTTCGGGGGACGAGCAGTACTTC
>TRBV10-3|TRBD1|TRBJ1-1|few
CAISETGTGVKSNTEAFF
TGTGCCATCAGTGAGACCGGGACAGGGGTAAAATCGAACACTGAAGCTTTCTTT